These 16 T cell receptor beta chains came from one sample sequenced in a study of T-cell memory formation after mild COVID-19. TCRdb passed the 5' RACE reads through MiXCR, listing each CDR3 protein once. The sample includes over 500,000 distinct CDR3 sequences, approximately 15% of them seen just once. Sequenced: PBMCs or a T cell subset sorted from them (not recorded which). The receptor set was obtained from an adult woman who had mild COVID-19 (a few samples of this study predate the infection). Cell type and time point are not known.

This clonotype has ten or more counts. In nucleotides, the CDR3 is TGTGCCAGCAGCTTAAGCGGGGATACGCAGTATTTT. Translating it yields CASSLSGDTQYF. The chain has TRBV7-9 and TRBJ2-3; tentatively, D is TRBD2 (6 bases). There are 12 residues in the CDR3. The germline V and J ends were trimmed by 2 bases and 6 bases, with 6 bases remaining between them. Germline loops: CDR1 SEHNR, CDR2 FQNEAQ (reference sequence).

This sequence joins TRBV7-9 and TRBJ1-2; TRBD1 is a possible D gene (5 bases). Trimming removed 1 base at V and 4 bases at J, with 16 bases between. The CDR3 loop spans 16 amino acids. Germline CDR1 is SEHNR and CDR2 is FQNEAQ (reference sequence). The CDR3 sequence: CASSLVGRGASYGYTF. The CDR3 DNA follows: TGTGCCAGCAGCTTAGTCGGGCGGGGCGCAAGCTATGGCTACACCTTC.

J is TRBJ2-7 and V is TRBV6-5, with D tentatively TRBD2 (6 bases). The CDR3 has 15 residues. The germline gives CDR1 MNHEY, CDR2 SVGAGI. V lost 0 bases and J 4 bases, leaving 13 bases between the germline ends. In nucleotides, the CDR3 is TGTGCCAGCAGTTACTCCGAGTCGGGGGTTTACGAGCAGTACTTC. It codes for CASSYSESGVYEQYF.

The chain recombines TRBV27 with TRBJ1-6; D is unclear. Trimming pared 0 bases from V and 3 bases from J, leaving 15 bases between. CDR1 is MNHEY and CDR2 is SMNVEV in the germline V gene (reference sequence). This CDR3 region has 18 residues. This chain's CDR3 is CASSLSHTVAGYNSPLHF. The CDR3 nucleotides are TGTGCCAGCAGTTTATCTCACACCGTTGCAGGCTATAATTCACCCCTCCACTTT.

The chain uses TRBV5-1 and TRBJ1-6; D gene uncertain. V lost 0 bases, J lost 8 bases, and 9 bases lay in between. Germline V gives CDR1 SGHRS, CDR2 YFSETQ. The CDR3 loop spans 14 amino acids. The CDR3 reads CASSLGREDSPLHF. The CDR3 DNA follows: TGCGCCAGCAGCTTGGGCAGAGAGGATTCACCCCTCCACTTT.

In this sample, this clonotype turned up a few times. The chain couples TRBV7-2 to TRBJ2-2; D perhaps matches TRBD1 (6 bases). Trimming removed 1 base at V and 6 bases at J, with 9 bases between. The CDR3 runs to 14 residues. Germline V gene lookup returns CDR1 SGHTA and CDR2 FQGNSA. The CDR3 DNA sequence: TGTGCCAGCAGCTTAGACAGGGTTCCCGGGGAGCTGTTTTTT. Translation: CASSLDRVPGELFF. The whole variable domain, remainder taken from reference TRBV7-2 and TRBJ2-2, is GAGVSQSPSNKVTEKGKDVELRCDPISGHTALYWYRQSLGQGLEFLIYFQGNSAPDKSGLPSDRFSAERTGGSVSTLTIQRTQQEDSAVYLCASSLDRVPGELFFGEGSRLTVL.

Many counts were recorded for this clonotype. J is TRBJ1-1 and V is TRBV5-1, with D possibly being TRBD1 (5 bases). CDR1 is SGHRS and CDR2 is YFSETQ in the germline V gene. There are 14 residues in the CDR3. Trimming cost V 6 bases and J 2 bases, with 14 bases left between them. The CDR3 here is CASTTAGSNTEAFF. The CDR3 nucleotides are TGCGCCAGCACGACAGCAGGGAGCAACACTGAAGCTTTCTTT.

This clonotype appeared a few times. This chain uses TRBV9 with TRBJ1-5; 9 bases are a match to TRBD1. Germline V gene sequence: CDR1 SGDLS, CDR2 YYNGEE. Trimming removed 3 bases from V and 4 bases from J; junction bases left unmatched: 5. The CDR3 length is 15 residues. This chain's CDR3 is CASSEQGAWNQPQHF. In DNA, the CDR3 is TGTGCCAGCAGCGAACAGGGGGCTTGGAATCAGCCCCAGCATTTT.

The chain has TRBV5-1 and TRBJ2-7; 10 nucleotides agree with TRBD1. V shed 2 bases, J shed 5 bases, and the junction held 4 bases outside the gene matches. This CDR3 has 14 residues. Per germline, CDR1 SGHRS and CDR2 YFSETQ. In DNA form, the CDR3 reads TGCGCCAGCAGCTTTGGGACAGGGGTCGACGAGCAGTACTTC. Translated: CASSFGTGVDEQYF.

This chain connects TRBV6-4 to TRBJ1-2, with TRBD1 matching over 9 bases. Trimming cost V 5 bases and J 5 bases; bases outside gene matches: 3. Germline V gives CDR1 MRHNA, CDR2 SNTAGT. The CDR3 runs 13 residues. The CDR3 here is CASSTGTGYGYTF. Written as DNA, the CDR3 is TGTGCCAGCAGTACCGGGACAGGGTATGGCTACACCTTC.

The V call is TRBV12-3 or TRBV12-4, the J call TRBJ2-1, with TRBD2 matching over 7 bases. With V trimmed by 4 bases and J by 10 bases, 13 bases remained unmatched. The CDR3 is 15 residues long. The CDR3 loop reads CASSSNISLGGEQFF. The CDR3 region has the DNA TGTGCCAGCAGTTCAAACATTAGCCTCGGGGGGGAGCAGTTCTTC.

A few counts support this clonotype. The chain has TRBV7-2 and TRBJ2-1; no clear D gene. CDR1 is SGHTA, CDR2 FQGNSA, per germline. The CDR3 runs to 12 residues. V was trimmed by 2 bases and J by 9 bases, leaving 8 bases between them. CDR3 region: CASSLLETEQFF. CDR3 DNA sequence: TGTGCCAGCAGCTTATTAGAGACTGAGCAGTTCTTC.

This clonotype was seen at least ten times. The chain has TRBV20-1 and TRBJ2-3, with D perhaps matching TRBD2 (5 bases). CDR1 and CDR2 (germline): DFQATT, SNEGSKA (reference sequence). The V end was cut by 5 bases, the J end by 10 bases, with 10 bases between. This CDR3 is built from 10 residues. The CDR3 loop reads CSAEGVAQYF. The CDR3 DNA is TGCAGTGCTGAGGGCGTGGCGCAGTATTTT.

This chain joins TRBV7-3 and TRBJ2-5, with 7 positions matching TRBD2. CDR1 SGHTA and CDR2 FQGTGA come from the germline V gene. The CDR3 covers 14 residues. V lost 5 bases and J lost 4; bases outside the gene matches: 7. DNA of the CDR3: TGTGCCAGCAGCCTCACCGGGAGGCCAGAGACCCAGTACTTC. This codes for CASSLTGRPETQYF.

This clonotype was counted a few times. The rearrangement links TRBV29-1 to TRBJ2-2; 7 bases are shared with TRBD2. The CDR3 spans 15 residues. Germline V gene data show CDR1 as SQVTM and CDR2 as ANQGSEA. J was trimmed by 0 bases and V by 4 bases; bases with no gene match: 5. The CDR3 DNA sequence: TGCAGCGTTGTTCCCGGGACTACGAACACCGGGGAGCTGTTTTTT. Translating gives CSVVPGTTNTGELFF.

The rearrangement uses TRBV9 and TRBJ2-4, with 13 bases matching TRBD2. Germline CDR1 is SGDLS and CDR2 is YYNGEE. There are 19 residues in the CDR3. The junction had 10 bases not matched to a gene; V was cut back by 4 bases and J by 0 bases. The CDR3 reads CASSISSGTSGEAKNIQYF. In DNA form, the CDR3 reads TGTGCCAGCAGCATCTCTTCCGGGACTAGCGGGGAAGCCAAAAACATTCAGTACTTC.